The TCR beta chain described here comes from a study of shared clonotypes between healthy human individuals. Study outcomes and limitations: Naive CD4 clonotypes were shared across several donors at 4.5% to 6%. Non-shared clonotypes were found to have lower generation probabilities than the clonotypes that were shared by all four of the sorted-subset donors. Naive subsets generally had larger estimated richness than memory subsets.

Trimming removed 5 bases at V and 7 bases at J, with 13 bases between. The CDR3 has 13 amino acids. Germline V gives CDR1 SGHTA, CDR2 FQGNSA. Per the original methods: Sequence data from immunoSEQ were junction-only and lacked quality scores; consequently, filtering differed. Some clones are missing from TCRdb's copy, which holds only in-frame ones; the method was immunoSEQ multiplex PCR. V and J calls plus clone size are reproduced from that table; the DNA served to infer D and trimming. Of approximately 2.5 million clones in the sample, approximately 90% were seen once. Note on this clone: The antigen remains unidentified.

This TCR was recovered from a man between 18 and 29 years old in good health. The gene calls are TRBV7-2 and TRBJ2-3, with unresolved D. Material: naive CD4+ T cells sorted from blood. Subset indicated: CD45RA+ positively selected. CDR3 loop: CASSPPPWHTQYF. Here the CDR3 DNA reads TGTGCCAGCAGCCCGCCACCATGGCATACGCAGTATTTT.